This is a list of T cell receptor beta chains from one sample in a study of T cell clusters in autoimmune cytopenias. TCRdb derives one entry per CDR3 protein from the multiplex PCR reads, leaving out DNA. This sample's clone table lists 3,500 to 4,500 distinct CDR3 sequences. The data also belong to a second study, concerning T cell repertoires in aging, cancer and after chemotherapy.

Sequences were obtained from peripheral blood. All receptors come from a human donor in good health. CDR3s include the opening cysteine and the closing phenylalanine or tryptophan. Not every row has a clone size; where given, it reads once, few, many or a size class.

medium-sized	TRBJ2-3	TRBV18	CASSRREASVYSTDTQYF
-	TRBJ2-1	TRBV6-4	CASSVGIAANNEQFF
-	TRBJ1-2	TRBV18	CASSPKEGGYTF
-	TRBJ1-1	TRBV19	CASSPGQITRSTEAFF
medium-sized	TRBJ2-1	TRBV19	CASSRLARGNEQFF
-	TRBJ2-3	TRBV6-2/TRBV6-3	CASRLAGKVSQYF
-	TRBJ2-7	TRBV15	CATSRDVGLAVYEQYF
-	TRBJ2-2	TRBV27	CASRSGGQVGELFF
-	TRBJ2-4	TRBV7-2	CASSHTTENIQYF
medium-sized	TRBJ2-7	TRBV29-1	CSVPGTGYSEQYF
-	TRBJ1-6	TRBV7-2	CASRPQGGNSPLHF
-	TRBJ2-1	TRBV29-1	CSARLGGDIRYNEQFF
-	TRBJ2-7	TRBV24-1	CATSDGDSYEQYF
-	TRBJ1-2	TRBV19	CASRSNGGYGYTF
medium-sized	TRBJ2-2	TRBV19	CASVRTGNTGELFF
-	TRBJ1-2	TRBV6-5	CASTPTGNYGYTF
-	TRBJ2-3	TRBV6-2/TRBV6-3	CASSRLVGTGVVYTQYF
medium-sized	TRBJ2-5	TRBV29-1	CSVGGNRAKETQYF
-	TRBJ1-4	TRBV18	CASSPQGRTVSEKLFF
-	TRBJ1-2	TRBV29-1	CSAISGSYYGYTF
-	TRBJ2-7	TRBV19	CASSIDHPTVLPYEQYF
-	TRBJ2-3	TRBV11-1	CASSLGDTQYF
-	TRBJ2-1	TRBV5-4	CASSLSLNEQFF
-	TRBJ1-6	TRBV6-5	CATRQRGGRSGNSSLHF
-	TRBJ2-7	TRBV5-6	CASSAAGRIYEQYF
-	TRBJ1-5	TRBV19	CASRLQGAAHQPQHF
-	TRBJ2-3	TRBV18	CASSPNPRSAGTQYF